This T cell receptor beta chain was observed in a study of vaccination and CD4 T cells after COVID-19. For the study at large: Participants, all vaccine recipients, received two doses of either BNT162b2 or mRNA-1273. Three convalescent patients gave samples at day 14 post-vaccination, and they were sampled again at days 161 to 241 post-vaccination. Stimulation used overlapping spike peptides from SARS-CoV-2, HCoV-NL63, HCoV-OC43 and HCoV-229E. Findings of the study overall: No early post-infection timepoints were studied, and convalescent patients studied were relatively few.

Sequencing of cultured CD4+ T cell DNA used the Oncomine TCR Beta short-read assay. TCRdb called the PCR reads again in MiXCR, with one record for every CDR3 protein. The sample carries approximately 25,000 distinct CDR3 sequences, around 28% recorded once. A remark on this clonotype: The antigen is not known.

Time point in this sample: late sampling 161 to 241 days after vaccination in a few convalescent patients. Treatment: roughly 10-day PBMC culture with coronavirus spike peptide pools or control peptides (ViraFEST assay). The receptor was isolated from a human donor who had recovered from COVID-19. The sequenced sample was CD4+ T cells from blood, cultured in vitro, obtained about 7 months after SARS-CoV-2 vaccination.

CDR3 amino acids: CASSDGSNSPLHF. The CDR3, as DNA: TGCGCCAGCAGTGATGGCAGCAATTCACCCCTCCACTTT. The J gene is TRBJ1-6, the V gene TRBV10-2; D not certain. CDR1 is WSHSY and CDR2 is SAAADI in the germline V gene. The CDR3 is 13 residues long. V lost 3 bases and J lost 7, with 7 bases in between.